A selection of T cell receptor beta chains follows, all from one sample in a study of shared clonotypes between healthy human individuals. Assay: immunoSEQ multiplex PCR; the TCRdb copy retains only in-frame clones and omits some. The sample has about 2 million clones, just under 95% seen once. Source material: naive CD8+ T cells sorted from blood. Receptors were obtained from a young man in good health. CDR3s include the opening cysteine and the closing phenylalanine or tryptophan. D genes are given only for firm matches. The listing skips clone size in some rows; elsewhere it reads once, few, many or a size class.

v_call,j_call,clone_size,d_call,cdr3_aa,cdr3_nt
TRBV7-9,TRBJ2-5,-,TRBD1,CASSYSDRAQETQYF,TGTGCCAGCAGCTACTCTGACAGGGCCCAAGAGACCCAGTACTTC
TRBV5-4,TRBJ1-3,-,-,CASSLISSSGNTIYF,TGTGCCAGCAGCTTGATCAGCTCCTCTGGAAACACCATATATTTT
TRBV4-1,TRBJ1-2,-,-,CASSPLSSGLGYTF,TGCGCCAGCAGCCCACTCTCCTCGGGGCTTGGCTACACCTTC
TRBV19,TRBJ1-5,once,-,CASSITSNSNQPQHF,TGTGCCAGTAGTATTACGTCAAATAGCAATCAGCCCCAGCATTTT
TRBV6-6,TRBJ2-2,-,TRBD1,CASAGGTGELFF,TGTGCCAGCGCAGGGGGAACCGGGGAGCTGTTTTTT
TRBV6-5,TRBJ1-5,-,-,CASSYNSPGGQPQHF,TGTGCCAGCAGTTATAATTCCCCAGGAGGTCAGCCCCAGCATTTT
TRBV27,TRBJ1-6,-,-,CASTRTGANSPLHF,TGTGCCAGCACTCGAACTGGGGCTAATTCACCCCTCCACTTT
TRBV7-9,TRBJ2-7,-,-,CASSMTSEYEQYF,TGTGCCAGCAGCATGACCAGTGAATACGAGCAGTACTTC
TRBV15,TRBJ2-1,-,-,CATSSPQKGYGGNEQFF,TGTGCCACCAGCTCCCCCCAAAAGGGTTATGGGGGAAATGAGCAGTTCTTC
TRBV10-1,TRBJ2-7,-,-,CASSEGAEQYF,TGCGCCAGCAGTGAGGGGGCCGAGCAGTACTTC
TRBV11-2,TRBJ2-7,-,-,CASSLGAGRYEQYF,TGTGCCAGCAGCTTAGGTGCCGGGCGCTACGAGCAGTACTTC
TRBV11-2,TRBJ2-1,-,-,CASSQLPLGDEQFF,TGTGCCAGCAGCCAACTCCCCCTTGGGGACGAGCAGTTCTTC
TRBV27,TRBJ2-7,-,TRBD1,CASSRGQGLEQYF,TGTGCCAGCAGCAGAGGACAGGGGCTCGAGCAGTACTTC
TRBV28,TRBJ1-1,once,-,CAWGNTEAFF,TGTGCCTGGGGGAACACTGAAGCTTTCTTT
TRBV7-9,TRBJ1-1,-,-,CASSRGDPYTEAFF,TGTGCCAGCAGTCGGGGGGACCCTTACACTGAAGCTTTCTTT
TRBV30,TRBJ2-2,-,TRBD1,CAWSPLDRGNTGELFF,TGTGCCTGGAGTCCTTTGGACAGGGGAAACACCGGGGAGCTGTTTTTT
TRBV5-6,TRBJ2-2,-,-,CASSFGTNTGELFF,TGTGCCAGCAGCTTCGGTACGAACACCGGGGAGCTGTTTTTT
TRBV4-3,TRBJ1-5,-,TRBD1,CASSPGQGDQPQHF,TGCGCCAGCAGCCCTGGACAGGGAGATCAGCCCCAGCATTTT
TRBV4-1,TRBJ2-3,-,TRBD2,CASSQDTTTSGMDTQYF,TGCGCCAGCAGCCAAGATACGACGACTAGCGGAATGGATACGCAGTATTTT
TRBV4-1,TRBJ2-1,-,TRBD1,CASSQDPGQGVNEQFF,TGCGCCAGCAGCCAAGATCCGGGACAGGGGGTCAATGAGCAGTTCTTC
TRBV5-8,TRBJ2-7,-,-,CASSFPWTYEQYF,TGTGCCAGCAGCTTCCCATGGACCTACGAGCAGTACTTC
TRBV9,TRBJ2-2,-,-,CASTPGNTGELFF,TGTGCCAGCACCCCAGGGAACACCGGGGAGCTGTTTTTT
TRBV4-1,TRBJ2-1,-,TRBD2,CASSLGTSGLSSYNEQFF,TGCGCCAGCAGCCTCGGGACTAGCGGGTTGAGCTCCTACAATGAGCAGTTCTTC
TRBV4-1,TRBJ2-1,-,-,CASSQDRVTYNEQFF,TGCGCCAGCAGCCAAGACAGGGTAACCTACAATGAGCAGTTCTTC
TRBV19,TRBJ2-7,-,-,CASTLTGISYEQYF,TGTGCCAGTACTCTGACGGGGATCTCCTACGAGCAGTACTTC
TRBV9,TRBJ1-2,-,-,CASTLTTGHYGYTF,TGTGCCAGCACCCTTACAACAGGGCACTATGGCTACACCTTC
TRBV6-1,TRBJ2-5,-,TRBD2,CASSEWTSLIQETQYF,TGTGCCAGCAGTGAATGGACTAGCCTAATACAAGAGACCCAGTACTTC
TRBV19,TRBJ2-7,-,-,CASSWSGNYEQYF,TGTGCCAGTAGTTGGTCGGGTAACTACGAGCAGTACTTC
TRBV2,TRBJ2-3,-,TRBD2,CASRSLRTSGGADTQYF,TGTGCCAGCAGGAGCCTTAGGACTAGCGGGGGAGCAGATACGCAGTATTTT
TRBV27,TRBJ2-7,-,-,CASSYQAWDYEQYF,TGTGCCAGCAGTTATCAAGCTTGGGACTACGAGCAGTACTTC
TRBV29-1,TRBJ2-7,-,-,CSVEDAQGGAYEQYF,TGCAGCGTTGAAGATGCGCAGGGGGGAGCCTACGAGCAGTACTTC
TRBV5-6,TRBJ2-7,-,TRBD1,CASSLADRGSYEQYF,TGTGCCAGCAGCTTGGCCGACAGGGGGTCCTACGAGCAGTACTTC
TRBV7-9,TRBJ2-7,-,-,CASNTQEGYEQYF,TGTGCCAGCAACACCCAGGAGGGCTACGAGCAGTACTTC
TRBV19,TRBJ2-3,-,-,CASSPQGPDTQYF,TGTGCCAGTAGTCCACAAGGGCCGGATACGCAGTATTTT
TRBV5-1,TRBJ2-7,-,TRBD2,CASSYRTSGSIDEQYF,TGCGCCAGCAGCTACCGGACTAGCGGGAGCATCGACGAGCAGTACTTC
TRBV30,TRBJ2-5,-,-,CAWEEGQGQETQYF,TGTGCCTGGGAGGAGGGCCAGGGGCAGGAGACCCAGTACTTC
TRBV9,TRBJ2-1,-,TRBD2,CASSVDTSGGSYNEQFF,TGTGCCAGCAGCGTAGATACTAGCGGGGGTTCCTACAATGAGCAGTTCTTC
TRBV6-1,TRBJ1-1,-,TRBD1,CASGWTGENTEAFF,TGTGCCAGCGGGTGGACAGGGGAGAACACTGAAGCTTTCTTT
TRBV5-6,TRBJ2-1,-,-,CASSSGGAMVNEQFF,TGTGCCAGCAGCTCTGGGGGCGCGATGGTGAATGAGCAGTTCTTC
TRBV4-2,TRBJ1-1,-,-,CASSQDRLMNTEAFF,TGTGCCAGCAGCCAAGACCGACTTATGAACACTGAAGCTTTCTTT
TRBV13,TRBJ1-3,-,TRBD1,CASSAPLSGDSSGNTIYF,TGTGCCAGCAGCGCCCCATTATCCGGGGACAGCTCTGGAAACACCATATATTTT
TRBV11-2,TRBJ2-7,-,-,CASSLVGYSYEQYF,TGTGCCAGCAGCTTAGTTGGGTACAGCTACGAGCAGTACTTC